These 24 T cell receptor beta chains were all obtained from the same sample, sequenced in a study of shared clonotypes between healthy human individuals. Sequenced by immunoSEQ multiplex PCR; TCRdb stores in-frame clones only, minus some. The sample yields just over 2,000,000 clones, roughly 94% seen once. Material for sequencing was naive CD4+ T cells sorted from blood. Subset described: CD45RA+ positively selected. The receptors here all came from a man in his late teens or twenties in good health.

This clone was recorded once. The genes are TRBV5-1 and TRBJ2-7; no definite D call. CDR3 length: 13 amino acids. Germline CDR1 and CDR2: SGHRS and YFSETQ. The V and J ends lost 0 bases and 3 bases respectively, with 7 bases between them. CDR3 nucleotides: TGCGCCAGCAGCTTGGTTCAGAACTACGAGCAGTACTTC. This sequence encodes CASSLVQNYEQYF.

The rearrangement links TRBV5-1 to TRBJ1-4, with 8 positions matching TRBD1. Trimming removed 4 bases from V and 3 bases from J; junction bases left unmatched: 5. The CDR3 runs to 15 residues. In germline, CDR1 is SGHRS, CDR2 YFSETQ. CDR3 amino acids: CASSITGGANEKLFF. CDR3 sequence (DNA): TGCGCCAGCAGCATCACAGGGGGGGCTAATGAAAAACTGTTTTTT.

The CDR3 region has the DNA TGTGCCAGCAGCTTGAGGGAGGTCACAGATACGCAGTATTTT. Translating it yields CASSLREVTDTQYF. V gene TRBV5-4 combines with J gene TRBJ2-3; D is perhaps TRBD2 (6 bases). The CDR3 extends over 14 amino acids. The germline V and J ends were trimmed by 1 base and 2 bases, with 8 bases remaining between them. CDR1 SGHNT and CDR2 YYREEE come from the germline V gene (reference sequence). The whole variable domain, filled in from reference TRBV5-4 and TRBJ2-3, reads ETGVTQSPTHLIKTRGQQVTLRCSSQSGHNTVSWYQQALGQGPQFIFQYYREEENGRGNFPPRFSGLQFPNYSSELNVNALELDDSALYLCASSLREVTDTQYFGPGTRLTVL.

The chain couples TRBV7-9 to TRBJ1-2; D gene unclear. With 1 base removed from V and 6 bases from J, the gap between germline ends came to 9 bases. The CDR3 totals 13 residues. Per the germline V gene, CDR1 is SEHNR and CDR2 is FQNEAQ (reference sequence). The CDR3 nucleotides are TGTGCCAGCAGCTTAGGCCCGTTTAATGGCTACACCTTC. Its translation is CASSLGPFNGYTF.

This rearrangement joins TRBV25-1 to TRBJ2-3; no reliable D call. The CDR3 is made up of 15 amino acids. The germline V gene has CDR1 MGHDK and CDR2 SYGVNS. Deletions cut 1 base from V and 0 bases from J, with 8 bases between. In DNA form, the CDR3 reads TGTGCCAGCAGTGAATCAGCAGCTAGCACAGATACGCAGTATTTT. The encoded protein is CASSESAASTDTQYF.

The CDR3 here is CASSSTSGRSSYEQYF. The CDR3 DNA follows: TGTGCCAGCAGTTCCACTAGCGGGAGAAGTTCCTACGAGCAGTACTTC. This chain connects TRBV6-6 to TRBJ2-7, with 11 bases fitting TRBD2. Germline CDR1 and CDR2: MNHNY and SVGAGI (reference sequence). With V trimmed by 4 bases and J by 1 base, 6 bases remained unmatched. The CDR3 is 16 amino acids.

The chain is built from TRBV27 and TRBJ2-5, with D perhaps matching TRBD2 (6 bases). The CDR3 runs 14 residues. Germline V gene data show CDR1 as MNHEY and CDR2 as SMNVEV (reference sequence). With 8 bases removed from V and 2 bases from J, the gap between germline ends came to 15 bases. CDR3: CASRGYAGQETQYF. The CDR3 DNA reads TGTGCCAGCCGGGGGTATGCTGGGCAAGAGACCCAGTACTTC.

The chain couples TRBV29-1 to TRBJ1-3; D unresolved. The CDR3 runs 13 residues. V was shortened by 4 bases and J by 1 base, with 8 bases between the two germline ends. Germline-derived CDR1 and CDR2 are SQVTM and ANQGSEA. Here the CDR3 reads CSVVVNSGNTIYF. The CDR3 DNA sequence: TGCAGCGTTGTTGTAAATTCTGGAAACACCATATATTTT.

This clone was recorded only once. The genes are TRBV9 and TRBJ2-7; tentative D call: TRBD1 (6 bases). Germline CDR1 is SGDLS and CDR2 is YYNGEE. Trimming took 0 bases from V and 6 from J, leaving 16 bases between them. The CDR3 runs 15 residues. CDR3 bases: TGTGCCAGCAGCGTAGTAGGCAGGGGCCCGTCCGAGCAGTACTTC. This encodes CASSVVGRGPSEQYF.

This clone was counted once. The chain has TRBV27 and TRBJ2-5; D gene uncertain. V was shortened by 4 bases and J by 5 bases, with 17 bases between the two germline ends. Germline V gene data show CDR1 as MNHEY and CDR2 as SMNVEV (reference sequence). CDR3 length: 15 amino acids. The CDR3 bases are TGTGCCAGCAGTTCCCCGTGGGCCATGCGGGAGACCCAGTACTTC. Translated: CASSSPWAMRETQYF.

The chain couples TRBV11-2 to TRBJ2-1, with 12 bases identical to TRBD2. The trim removed 1 base at V and 7 bases at J, leaving 8 bases unmatched. Germline V CDR1 and CDR2: SGHAT, FQNNGV. CDR3 length: 17 residues. In DNA form, the CDR3 reads TGTGCCAGCAGCTTAGTAACCGGGACTAGCGGGTTTAATGAGCAGTTCTTC. The encoded protein is CASSLVTGTSGFNEQFF.

The CDR3 DNA reads as TGTGCCAGCAGCTTTAGGAACACTGAAGCTTTCTTT. It codes for CASSFRNTEAFF. This chain links TRBV5-4 with TRBJ1-1; D call uncertain. V was pared by 2 bases and J by 1 base, with 3 bases between. Looked up from germline, CDR1 is SGHNT and CDR2 is YYREEE (reference sequence). The CDR3 runs 12 residues.

This chain connects TRBV5-1 to TRBJ2-7, with D unresolved. Per germline, CDR1 SGHRS and CDR2 YFSETQ. The CDR3 consists of 14 residues. V lost 4 bases and J lost 2, with 13 bases in between. CDR3 residues: CASSLRPSPYEQYF. The CDR3 DNA sequence: TGCGCCAGCAGCCTTCGGCCGTCCCCCTACGAGCAGTACTTC.

The chain couples TRBV5-1 to TRBJ2-3; a possible D gene is TRBD2 (6 bases). The CDR3 sequence is 16 residues long. The V gene lost 2 bases and the J gene lost 2 bases, with 15 bases spanning the gap. Germline V gives CDR1 SGHRS, CDR2 YFSETQ. CDR3 DNA sequence: TGCGCCAGCAGCTTCGGCGGCGGGGAGATCACAGATACGCAGTATTTT. Translating gives CASSFGGGEITDTQYF.

This chain uses TRBV18 with TRBJ1-2; 7 bases are shared with TRBD1. The CDR3 covers 14 residues. V lost 2 bases, J lost 6 bases, and 6 bases stayed unmatched. Germline V CDR1 and CDR2: KGHSH, LQKENI. CDR3 DNA: TGTGCCAGCTCACCAGGGACAGATGTGAATGGCTACACCTTC. Translating it yields CASSPGTDVNGYTF.

A single count supports this clone. Here the CDR3 DNA reads TGTGCCAGCAGCTCCAGCCCAGCTAACTATGGCTACACCTTC. It is translated as CASSSSPANYGYTF. V usage is TRBV7-2 and J usage is TRBJ1-2; D gene uncertain. Germline loops: CDR1 SGHTA, CDR2 FQGNSA. The CDR3 length is 14 residues. V was clipped by 4 bases and J by 0 bases, with 9 bases between them.

J is TRBJ2-3 and V is TRBV7-4; 12 bases map to TRBD2. Trimming cost V 3 bases and J 1 base; bases outside gene matches: 11. Germline CDR1 SGHVT, CDR2 SQSDAQ. The CDR3 sequence is 19 residues long. CDR3 nucleotides: TGTGCCAGCAGCTTCGGACTAGCGGGGAGACCCACTTGCACAGATACGCAGTATTTT. It encodes CASSFGLAGRPTCTDTQYF. Based on the CDR3 plus reference TRBV7-4 and TRBJ2-3, the full variable domain is GAGVSQSPRYKVAKRGRDVALRCDSISGHVTLYWYRQTLGQGSEVLTYSQSDAQRDKSGRPSGRFSAERPERSVSTLKIQRTEQGDSAVYLCASSFGLAGRPTCTDTQYFGPGTRLTVL.

The chain combines TRBV5-1 with TRBJ2-5; the D gene is possibly TRBD1 (5 bases). V lost 3 bases, J lost 5 bases, and 11 bases lay in between. The germline V gene has CDR1 SGHRS and CDR2 YFSETQ. This CDR3 spans 13 amino acids. This chain's CDR3 is CASSSPGLETQYF. The CDR3 bases are TGCGCCAGCAGCTCCCCAGGGCTTGAGACCCAGTACTTC.

In its sample, this clone was seen once. The chain couples TRBV6-6 to TRBJ1-1, with no clear D. There are 14 residues in the CDR3. Trimming pared 6 bases from V and 1 base from J, leaving 12 bases between. Germline V gene sequence: CDR1 MNHNY, CDR2 SVGAGI (reference sequence). The CDR3 region has the DNA TGTGCCAGCAGGCGGGCCCTTGAGAACACTGAAGCTTTCTTT. It encodes CASRRALENTEAFF.

The V and J genes are TRBV19 and TRBJ1-1, with unresolved D. The germline V gene encodes CDR1 LNHDA and CDR2 SQIVND (reference sequence). The CDR3 sequence is 13 residues long. The V and J ends lost 5 bases and 3 bases respectively, with 10 bases between them. The CDR3 here is CASSQKQDTEAFF. The CDR3 region has the DNA TGTGCCAGTAGTCAAAAGCAGGACACTGAAGCTTTCTTT.

Turning to this clone: Within the sample, other DNA sequences also encode this same CDR3. The rearrangement links TRBV5-1 to TRBJ1-6, with no clear D. V was clipped by 0 bases and J by 4 bases, with 8 bases between them. Germline V gene sequence: CDR1 SGHRS, CDR2 YFSETQ. The CDR3 runs to 15 residues. For the CDR3, the DNA is TGCGCCAGCAGCTTGGGGCAGGCATATAATTCACCCCTCCACTTT. This codes for CASSLGQAYNSPLHF.

This chain connects TRBV6-5 to TRBJ1-4, with D unresolved. Trimming removed 6 bases at V and 7 bases at J, with 12 bases between. This CDR3 comprises 13 residues. Per germline, CDR1 MNHEY and CDR2 SVGAGI. The CDR3 nucleotides are TGTGCCAGCAGAAACTGGCTGGGTGAAAAACTGTTTTTT. Residues: CASRNWLGEKLFF.

The genes are TRBV5-1 and TRBJ2-3, with 14 bases identical to TRBD2. The CDR3 extends over 15 amino acids. Germline V gives CDR1 SGHRS, CDR2 YFSETQ. Trimming removed 4 bases from V and 6 bases from J; junction bases left unmatched: 4. The chain's CDR3 is CASSGGTSGGDTQYF. The CDR3 coding sequence is TGCGCCAGCAGCGGCGGGACTAGCGGGGGTGATACGCAGTATTTT.

This chain connects TRBV7-8 to TRBJ2-7; tentatively, D is TRBD1 (5 bases). In germline, CDR1 is SGHVS, CDR2 FQNEAQ. The CDR3 spans 15 residues. V lost 1 base, J lost 2 bases, and 12 bases lay in between. In DNA form, the CDR3 reads TGTGCCAGCAGCTTAGTTCAGGGCGTTCCCTACGAGCAGTACTTC. This gives the protein CASSLVQGVPYEQYF.